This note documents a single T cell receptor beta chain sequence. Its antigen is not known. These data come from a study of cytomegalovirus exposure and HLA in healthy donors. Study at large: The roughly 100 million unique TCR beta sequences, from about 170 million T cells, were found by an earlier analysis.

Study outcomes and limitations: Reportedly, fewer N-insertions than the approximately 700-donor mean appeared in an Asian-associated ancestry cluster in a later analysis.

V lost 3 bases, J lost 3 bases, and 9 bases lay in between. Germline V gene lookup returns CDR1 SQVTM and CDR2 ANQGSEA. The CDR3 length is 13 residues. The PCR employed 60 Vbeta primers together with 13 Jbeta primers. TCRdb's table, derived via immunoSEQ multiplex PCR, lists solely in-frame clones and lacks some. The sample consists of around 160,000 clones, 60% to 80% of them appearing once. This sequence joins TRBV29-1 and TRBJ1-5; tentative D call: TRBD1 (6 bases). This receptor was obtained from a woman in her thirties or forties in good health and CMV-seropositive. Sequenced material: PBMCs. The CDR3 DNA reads TGCAGCGTTGAGGGGGGGCCCAATCAGCCCCAGCATTTT. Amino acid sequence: CSVEGGPNQPQHF.